The T cell receptor (beta chain) under discussion was sequenced for a study of blood T cells in healthy people across ages (dated by TCRdb to about 2015). Regarding the complete study: In model experiments, roughly one uniquely barcoded TCR beta cDNA molecule per two T cells was captured by template switching. Age-related changes in TCR beta repertoire diversity were measured in the study by deep sequencing normalized with unique cDNA molecular identifiers. The donors were divided into four age groups: young (average 16 years), middle-aged (about 39), aged (about 60) and long-lived (nearly 85). To avoid experimental bias, donors of different ages were randomly spread across the sequencing lanes. Two additional independent replicas of 1 million unique cDNA reads from the same blood draw were analyzed for two donors (one aged 18 to 29 and one aged 80 or older).

Donors were 30 to 45 systemically healthy Caucasian individuals from Russia aged roughly 6 to 100 years. Approximately 11 milliliters of peripheral blood were drawn from each donor into EDTA-treated Vacutainer tubes. Ficoll-Paque density-gradient centrifugation was used to isolate PBMCs, with at least 6.5 million obtained per sample. Trizol reagent was used to extract total RNA from the PBMCs, yielding at least 6 micrograms per sample. For every donor, flow cytometry on a PBMC aliquot measured the percentage of naive CD45RAhigh/CD27high T cells. The method behind the library was 5' RACE. The second PCR ran for about 6 to 11 cycles and used a J-beta primer mix along with a sample-barcoded 5' primer. A template-switch 5' adaptor carrying 12 random nucleotides introduced a unique molecular identifier onto each TCR beta cDNA molecule. Each sample yielded at least 3 million CDR3-containing paired-end reads. First-strand cDNA was synthesized from all RNA with the Mint cDNA synthesis kit, primed by a TRBC-specific oligonucleotide. Following uracil-DNA glycosylase treatment, a first 18-cycle PCR with universal primers M1SS and BC2_uni_R was performed on all cDNA. As for the original processing: For normalization, 1 million high-quality reads, each with a distinct molecular identifier, were randomly selected from each sample. Instead of being binned into consensus sequences, reads with shared molecular identifiers were discarded. CDR3 identification, clonotype clustering and error correction used MiTCR with a Q25 quality threshold and the strictest error-elimination algorithm. Lower-bound total TCR beta diversity was estimated with a nonparametric unseen species model using Euler transformation. TCRdb itself trimmed the public reads at Q25 with fastp, ran MiXCR and retained productive beta chains. CDR3 protein duplicates are merged, each entry listing the most common genes and DNA. These V and J calls derive from TCRdb rather than the authors' analysis. Present in this sample are 1.8 million or so distinct CDR3 sequences, roughly 43% of which were seen just once. Approximately 22% of the sample rests with the top ten.

What the study reported, not specific to this receptor: A strong correlation was found between observed TCR beta diversity and the percentage of naive T cells measured by flow cytometry. Total diversity estimates from one million sequenced T cells were considered lower bounds and underestimates. Because profiling used bulk unsorted PBMCs, naive and antigen-experienced compartments could not be compared conclusively. Compared with the aged group, the long-lived group had more naive CD4+ T cells, fewer expanded clones and increased TCR diversity, suggesting age selection. Observed TCR beta diversity per million T cells fell roughly linearly with age, and a significant reduction was already apparent by age about 38. Because donor CMV infection status was unknown, age-related changes in expanded clonotypes were potentially confounded.

Regarding this clonotype: There is no known antigen for this receptor. No per-base quality is available; no much larger clone lies one base away.

The CDR3 sequence holds 15 residues, the cysteine and phenylalanine included. Just CDR3 DNA is preserved here, 45 bases in frame from base 1. The germline V gene (reference sequence) sets CDR1 to DFQATT and CDR2 to SNEGSKA. Trimming takes 6 bases off V and 2 bases off J; junction bases not matched to a gene: 4. Input material: blood. The origin of this receptor is a human donor in good health. The chain joins TRBV20-1 to TRBJ2-6; TRBD1 lines up with 10 middle nucleotides. The CDR3 reads CSAGDRGTGANVLTF. The DNA reads TGCAGTGCGGGGGACAGGGGCACTGGGGCCAACGTCCTGACTTTC.